The 2 T cell receptor beta chains presented below share a single source sample, sequenced in a study of cytomegalovirus exposure and HLA in healthy donors. The PCR employed 60 Vbeta primers together with 13 Jbeta primers. Here immunoSEQ multiplex PCR was the method, and the copy in TCRdb shows in-frame clones only, minus some. There are around 120,000 clones in the sample; around 80% occur only once, and about 0.25% lies in the top ten. The sequencing input was PBMCs. Source of these receptors: a man aged 50-60 years in good health and CMV-seronegative.

The rearrangement uses TRBV11-2 and TRBJ2-7; D may be TRBD2 (5 bases). Germline V gene data show CDR1 as SGHAT and CDR2 as FQNNGV. The CDR3 loop spans 17 amino acids. Trimming took 0 bases from V and 3 from J, leaving 18 bases between them. DNA of the CDR3: TGTGCCAGCAGCTTAGATTCTAGGTCCCCCCGGGGCTACGAGCAGTACTTC. Protein sequence: CASSLDSRSPRGYEQYF.

The sample holds a few counts of this clone. The J gene is TRBJ1-1, the V gene TRBV2; TRBD1 is a possible D gene (6 bases). The CDR3 length is 15 residues. Per the germline V gene, CDR1 is SNHLY and CDR2 is FYNNEI. Trimming shortened V by 2 bases and J by 6 bases, and 16 bases separated the two germline ends. The CDR3 coding sequence is TGTGCCAGCAGTGAACCCCACAGGGTGGGTGCTGAAGCTTTCTTT. This sequence encodes CASSEPHRVGAEAFF.